This T cell receptor beta chain was sequenced during a study of cytomegalovirus exposure and HLA in healthy donors. Germline-derived CDR1 and CDR2 are MNHNS and SASEGT. Trimming stripped 3 bases from V and 10 bases from J, with 12 bases between. The CDR3 length is 12 residues. Primers: 60 Vbeta forward and 13 Jbeta reverse. The data were produced by immunoSEQ multiplex PCR, yet TCRdb's version contains in-frame clones alone and is incomplete. The data show around 130,000 clones, 70% to 85% seen once. This sequence originates from a woman aged 55 to 70 in good health and CMV-seropositive. The sequencing input was PBMCs. The genes are TRBV6-1 and TRBJ1-1; D possibly corresponds to TRBD1 (5 bases). CDR3 in amino acids: CASSEDLGGAFF. In DNA form, the CDR3 reads TGTGCCAGCAGTGAGGATCTGGGGGGAGCTTTCTTT.